This T cell receptor beta chain was captured by sequencing in a study of T cell responses to AZD1222 COVID-19 vaccine. Study outcomes and limitations: Scientists sampled the repertoires only once the peak T cell response had passed. The breadth and depth of Spike-specific TCRs increased once two AZD1222 doses had been given. Possibly, clonal diversity was underestimated; donors were largely white British and included more females.

Produced via immunoSEQ multiplex PCR; TCRdb's table is partial and in-frame only. The table has over 55,000 clones, about four fifths seen once. In regard to this clone: Its specificity is not known.

Germline V gene lookup returns CDR1 SGHDN and CDR2 FVKESK. This CDR3 has 15 residues. V gave up 1 base and J gave up 5 bases, with 14 bases separating them. This chain links TRBV14 with TRBJ1-2; D remains unclear. Sample: peripheral blood, taken 28 days after the second AZD1222 dose. The clonotype comes from an adult who received the AZD1222 COVID-19 vaccine. The CDR3 nucleotides read TGTGCCAGCAGCCAAGCAGGAACTCGATTATATGGCTACACCTTC. The encoded protein is CASSQAGTRLYGYTF. The full variable domain, in which reference TRBV14 and TRBJ1-2 provide the parts outside the CDR3, is EAGVTQFPSHSVIEKGQTVTLRCDPISGHDNLYWYRRVMGKEIKFLLHFVKESKQDESGMPNNRFLAERTGGTYSTLKVQPAELEDSGVYFCASSQAGTRLYGYTFGSGTRLTVV.